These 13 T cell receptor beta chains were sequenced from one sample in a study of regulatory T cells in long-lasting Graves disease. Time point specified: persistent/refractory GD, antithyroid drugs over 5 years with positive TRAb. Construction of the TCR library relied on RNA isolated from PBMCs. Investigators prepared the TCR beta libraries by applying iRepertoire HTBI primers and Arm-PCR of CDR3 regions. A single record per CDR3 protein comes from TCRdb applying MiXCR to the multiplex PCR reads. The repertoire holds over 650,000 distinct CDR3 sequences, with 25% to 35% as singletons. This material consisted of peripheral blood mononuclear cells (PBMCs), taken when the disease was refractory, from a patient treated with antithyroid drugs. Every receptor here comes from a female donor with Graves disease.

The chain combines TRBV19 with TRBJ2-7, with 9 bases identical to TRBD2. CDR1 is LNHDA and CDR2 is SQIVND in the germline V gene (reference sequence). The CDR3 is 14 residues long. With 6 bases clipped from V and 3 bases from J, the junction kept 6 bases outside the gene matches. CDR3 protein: CASRPLAGNYEQYF. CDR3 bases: TGTGCCAGTAGGCCTCTAGCGGGGAACTACGAGCAGTACTTC.

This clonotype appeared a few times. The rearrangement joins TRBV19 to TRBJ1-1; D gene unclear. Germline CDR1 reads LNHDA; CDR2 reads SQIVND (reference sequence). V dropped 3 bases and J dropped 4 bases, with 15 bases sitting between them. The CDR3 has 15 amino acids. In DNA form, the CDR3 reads TGTGCCAGTAGTATTAGCGGGCGTGCGGGCACTGAAGCTTTCTTT. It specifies CASSISGRAGTEAFF.

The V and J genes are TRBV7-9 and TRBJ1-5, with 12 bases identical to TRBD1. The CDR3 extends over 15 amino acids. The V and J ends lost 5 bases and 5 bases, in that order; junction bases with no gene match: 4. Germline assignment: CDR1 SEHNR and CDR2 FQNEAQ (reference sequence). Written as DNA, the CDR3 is TGTGCCAGCAGCGGGACAGGGGGCCACGATCAGCCCCAGCATTTT. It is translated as CASSGTGGHDQPQHF.

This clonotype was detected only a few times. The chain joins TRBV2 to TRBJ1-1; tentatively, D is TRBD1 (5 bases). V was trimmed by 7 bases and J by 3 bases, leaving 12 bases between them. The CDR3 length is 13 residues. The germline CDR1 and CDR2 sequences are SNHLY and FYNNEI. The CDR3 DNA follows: TGTGCCAGCACCATCGGGGGGGACACTGAAGCTTTCTTT. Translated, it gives CASTIGGDTEAFF. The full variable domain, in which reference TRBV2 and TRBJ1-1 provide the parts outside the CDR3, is EPEVTQTPSHQVTQMGQEVILRCVPISNHLYFYWYRQILGQKVEFLVSFYNNEISEKSEIFDDQFSVERPDGSNFTLKIRSTKLEDSAMYFCASTIGGDTEAFFGQGTRLTVV.

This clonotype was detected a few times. DNA for the CDR3: TGTGCCATCAGTGAGTCCTCAGGTGGGTCTATGAACACTGAAGCTTTCTTT. This sequence encodes CAISESSGGSMNTEAFF. The V and J genes are TRBV10-3 and TRBJ1-1, with unresolved D. CDR1 is ENHRY, CDR2 SYGVKD, per germline. The CDR3 runs 17 residues. Trimming removed 0 bases from V and 0 bases from J, with 14 bases in between.

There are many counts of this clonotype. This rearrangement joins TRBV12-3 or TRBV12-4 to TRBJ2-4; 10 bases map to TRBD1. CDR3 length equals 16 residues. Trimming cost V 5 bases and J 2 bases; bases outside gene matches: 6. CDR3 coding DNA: TGTGCCAGCAGTACCCGGGACAGGGGAACCAAAAACATTCAGTACTTC. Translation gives CASSTRDRGTKNIQYF.

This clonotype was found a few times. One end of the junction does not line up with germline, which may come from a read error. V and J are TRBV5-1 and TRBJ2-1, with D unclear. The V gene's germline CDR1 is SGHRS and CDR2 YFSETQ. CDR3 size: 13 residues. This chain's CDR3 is CASSLRPTDEQFF. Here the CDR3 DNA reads TGTGCCAGCAGCTTGCGACCGACCGATGAGCAGTTCTTC.

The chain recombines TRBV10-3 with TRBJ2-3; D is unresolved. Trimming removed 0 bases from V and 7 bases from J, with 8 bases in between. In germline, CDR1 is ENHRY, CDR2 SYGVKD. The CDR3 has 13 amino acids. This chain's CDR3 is CAISESLQNTQYF. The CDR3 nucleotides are TGTGCCATCAGTGAGTCGTTGCAGAATACGCAGTATTTT.

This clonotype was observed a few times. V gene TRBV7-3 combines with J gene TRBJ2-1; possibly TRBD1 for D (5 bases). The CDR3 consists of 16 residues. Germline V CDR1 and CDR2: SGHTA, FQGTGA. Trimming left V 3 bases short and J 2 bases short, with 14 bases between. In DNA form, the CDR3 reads TGTGCCAGCAGCTTGGACCCAGGGAATACCTACAATGAGCAGTTCTTC. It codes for CASSLDPGNTYNEQFF. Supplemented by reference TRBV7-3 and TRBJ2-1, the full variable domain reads GAGVSQTPSNKVTEKGKYVELRCDPISGHTALYWYRQSLGQGPEFLIYFQGTGAADDSGLPNDRFFAVRPEGSVSTLKIQRTERGDSAVYLCASSLDPGNTYNEQFFGPGTRLTVL.

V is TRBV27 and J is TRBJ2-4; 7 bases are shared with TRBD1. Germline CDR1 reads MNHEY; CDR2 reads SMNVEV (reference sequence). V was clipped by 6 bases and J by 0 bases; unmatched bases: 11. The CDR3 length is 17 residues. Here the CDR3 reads CASRETGTRLAKNIQYF. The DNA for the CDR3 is TGTGCCAGCAGGGAGACAGGGACGAGGCTAGCCAAAAACATTCAGTACTTC.

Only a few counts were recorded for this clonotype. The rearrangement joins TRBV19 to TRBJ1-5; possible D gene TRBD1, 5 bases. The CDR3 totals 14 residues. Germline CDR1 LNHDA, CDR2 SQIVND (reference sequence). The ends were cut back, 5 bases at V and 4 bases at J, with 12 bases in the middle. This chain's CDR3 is CASSVRDVNQPQHF. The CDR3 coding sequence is TGTGCCAGTAGTGTCAGGGACGTAAATCAGCCCCAGCATTTT.

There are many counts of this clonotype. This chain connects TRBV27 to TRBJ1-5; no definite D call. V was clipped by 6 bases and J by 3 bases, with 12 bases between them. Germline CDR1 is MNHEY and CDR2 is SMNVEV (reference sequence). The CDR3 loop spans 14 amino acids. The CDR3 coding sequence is TGTGCCAGCAGCCAAAGGCTGGACAATCAGCCCCAGCATTTT. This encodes CASSQRLDNQPQHF.

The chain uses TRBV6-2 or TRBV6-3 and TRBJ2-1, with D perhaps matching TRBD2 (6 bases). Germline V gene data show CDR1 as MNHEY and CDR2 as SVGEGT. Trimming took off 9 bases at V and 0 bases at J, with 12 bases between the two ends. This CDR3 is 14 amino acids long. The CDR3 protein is CASGAGHSYNEQFF. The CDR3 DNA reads TGTGCCAGTGGAGCGGGTCACTCCTACAATGAGCAGTTCTTC.